This is a list of T cell receptor beta chains from one sample in a study of CD8+ T cells in alopecia areata. Sequenced by immunoSEQ multiplex PCR; TCRdb stores in-frame clones only, minus some. The table shows some 130,000 clones, with roughly 50% occurring only once. The source was CD8+ T cells sorted from blood, collected at week 0. The origin of the receptors is a human donor with alopecia areata. Each CDR3 is given with its conserved first and last residue.

TRBJ1-2 TRBV5-4 CASSLESSPNGYTF
TRBJ2-7 TRBV7-6 CASSPGGAGESYEQYF
TRBJ2-7 TRBV27 CASSRDRGLNEQYF
TRBJ2-3 TRBV5-4 CASSRTSGGATDTQYF
TRBJ1-1 TRBV4-2 CASSQAFQVTEAFF
TRBJ2-3 TRBV29-1 CSVELLEGAQYF
TRBJ2-7 TRBV27 CASSAGTVGYEQYF
TRBJ2-1 TRBV6-1 CASSESQFSSYNEQFF
TRBJ2-7 TRBV2 CASSAHPYEQYF
TRBJ2-7 TRBV15 CATSLHGNLGEQYF
TRBJ1-5 TRBV7-8 CASSLGESRQPQHF
TRBJ1-1 TRBV29-1 CSVEGDTEAFF
TRBJ2-7 TRBV27 CASSFIGGAYEQYF
TRBJ1-1 TRBV29-1 CSASGTGGIITEAFF
TRBJ2-3 TRBV9 CASSAREGFTDTQYF
TRBJ2-3 TRBV27 CASSHFTDTQYF
TRBJ1-1 TRBV10-3 CAISERGYENTEAFF
TRBJ1-1 TRBV7-9 CASSLQGVDTEAFF
TRBJ1-1 TRBV4-2 CASSQARGDTEAFF
TRBJ2-7 TRBV27 CASSLSAGVLNYEQYF
TRBJ2-1 TRBV5-6 CASSLSLSNEQFF
TRBJ1-2 TRBV5-4 CASSYLDGYTF
TRBJ1-1 TRBV6-5 CASSYDSENTEAFF
TRBJ2-7 TRBV7-9 CASSSPGTRNYEQYF
TRBJ2-2 TRBV27 CASSQINRNGELFF
TRBJ1-2 TRBV14 CASSQDIWEDGYTF
TRBJ2-7 TRBV6-5 CASSFGESYEQYF